These T cell receptor beta chains were read from a single sample in a study of PD-1 blockade in classical Hodgkin lymphoma. Libraries were prepared by immunoSEQ multiplex PCR; TCRdb keeps only in-frame clonotypes and omits some of them. Counted here are some 93,000 clones, just under 95% occurring once; the ten biggest clones make up 2.5% to 3.5%. This material consisted of peripheral blood mononuclear cells (PBMCs), taken at baseline. These receptor sequences come from a human donor with classical Hodgkin lymphoma. Both conserved end residues are part of each CDR3. The D gene is left open where the match is weak. Only some rows state a clone size, as once, few, many or a class for expanded clones.

J gene,V gene,clone size,D gene,CDR3 DNA,CDR3 protein
TRBJ2-2,TRBV11-2,.,TRBD1,TGTGCCAGCAGCTGGGACAGGGGGCCGGACGGGGAGCTGTTTTTT,CASSWDRGPDGELFF
TRBJ2-3,TRBV6-1,.,.,TGTGCCAGCAGTGAAGCGAGCTATTCCCACCCCACAGATACGCAGTATTTT,CASSEASYSHPTDTQYF
TRBJ2-5,TRBV5-5,.,TRBD2,TGTGCCAGCAGCTTGGGACTAGCGGGAGGGCAAGAGACCCAGTACTTC,CASSLGLAGGQETQYF
TRBJ2-3,TRBV5-1,.,TRBD2,TGCGCCAGCAGCTTGGGGGGGACTAGCGGGAGCTGGACAGATACGCAGTATTTT,CASSLGGTSGSWTDTQYF
TRBJ2-3,TRBV6-4,.,TRBD2,TGTGCCAGCAGTGAAAACGGACTAGCGGGAGAGGCCAAGTATTTT,CASSENGLAGEAKYF
TRBJ2-3,TRBV28,.,TRBD2,TGTGCCAGCAGTCCACCCCCGGGACTAGCGGGAGGGGGACGCCCAGATACGCAGTATTTT,CASSPPPGLAGGGRPDTQYF
TRBJ1-3,TRBV30,.,TRBD1,TGTGCCTGGAGTGTAGGGGGCTTGTCTGGAAACACCATATATTTT,CAWSVGGLSGNTIYF
TRBJ1-4,TRBV11-2,.,.,TGTGCCAGCAGCTTAGACCAAAACTTTAGTGAAAAACTGTTTTTT,CASSLDQNFSEKLFF
TRBJ2-1,TRBV9,.,TRBD1,TGTGCCAGCAGCCCCAGGGGGACCGCCCGTGGGAACTATTACAATGAGCAGTTCTTC,CASSPRGTARGNYYNEQFF
TRBJ2-2,TRBV28,once,TRBD1,TGTGCCAGCAGTTTGAGACAGGGTCCCGGGGAGCTGTTTTTT,CASSLRQGPGELFF
TRBJ1-3,TRBV19,.,.,TGTGCCAGCAGGGGATCTGGAAACACCATATATTTT,CASRGSGNTIYF
TRBJ2-7,TRBV28,.,TRBD2,TGTGCCAGCAGCCCAGAGCGGGATTACTCCTACGAGCAGTACTTC,CASSPERDYSYEQYF
TRBJ2-7,TRBV6-1,.,.,TGTGCCAGCAGTGAAGCGAATCCGGACACCACCTACGAGCAGTACTTC,CASSEANPDTTYEQYF
TRBJ1-1,TRBV7-3,.,.,TGTGCCAGCAGCTTAAAATCGAACACTGAAGCTTTCTTT,CASSLKSNTEAFF
TRBJ1-3,TRBV7-2,once,TRBD1,TGTGCCAGCAGCTTAGTAAGGGGACAGTTCCTCTCTGGAAACACCATATATTTT,CASSLVRGQFLSGNTIYF
TRBJ1-1,TRBV29-1,.,.,TGCAGCGTTGGTAGTCGGGGGGAAGCTTTCTTT,CSVGSRGEAFF
TRBJ2-7,TRBV9,.,TRBD2,TGTGCCAGCAGCGTAGGGGCTAGCGGGACTCTGAGGGAGCAGTACTTC,CASSVGASGTLREQYF
TRBJ2-1,TRBV10-3,.,TRBD2,TGTGCCATCAGTGAGTCACCTAGCGGGAGGATTTACAATGAGCAGTTCTTC,CAISESPSGRIYNEQFF
TRBJ2-1,TRBV5-1,.,TRBD2,TGCGCCAGCAGCTTGGCCCTAGCGGGATCAGGGCAGTTCTTC,CASSLALAGSGQFF
TRBJ2-7,TRBV6-5,.,TRBD1,TGTGTCAGCAGTCTCGGGACAGGGTCCTACGAGCAGTACTTC,CVSSLGTGSYEQYF
TRBJ2-7,TRBV6-6,.,.,TGTGCCAGCAGGACAACCGGGCCTCTCAACGAGCAGTACTTC,CASRTTGPLNEQYF
TRBJ2-5,TRBV21-1,.,.,TGTGCCAGCAGCACATGGGCAGGGCACTACTCTAGCGTAGGCAACCAAGAGACCCAGTACTTC,CASSTWAGHYSSVGNQETQYF
TRBJ1-3,TRBV14,.,.,TGTGCCAGCAGCCAAGGACAGTTCCACTCTGGAAACACCATATATTTT,CASSQGQFHSGNTIYF
TRBJ2-3,TRBV28,.,.,TGTGCCAGCAGTTTCAGGGGAGGTACGCAGTATTTT,CASSFRGGTQYF
TRBJ1-4,TRBV11-2,.,.,TGTGCCAGCAGCTTAGATGGAGGGGATAATGAAAAACTGTTTTTT,CASSLDGGDNEKLFF
TRBJ1-2,TRBV2,few,TRBD1,TGTGCCAGCAGAGGCAGGGGGCGAGACTATGGCTACACCTTC,CASRGRGRDYGYTF
TRBJ1-6,TRBV27,once,.,TGTGCCAGCAGTTTAACGGGGATATCCTATAATTCACCCCTCCACTTT,CASSLTGISYNSPLHF
TRBJ1-5,TRBV7-2,.,.,TGTGCCAGCAGCCCGGGGGTCCCAAATCAGCCCCAGCATTTT,CASSPGVPNQPQHF
TRBJ1-2,TRBV2,.,TRBD1,TGTGCCAGCACCCCCCAGGGGGCTTACGGGTCTGCCTATGGCTACACCTTC,CASTPQGAYGSAYGYTF
TRBJ2-4,TRBV10-3,.,TRBD1,TGTGCCATCAGCGAGTCGAGACAGGGGGGCTTCAAAGGAAACATTCAGTACTTC,CAISESRQGGFKGNIQYF
TRBJ2-7,TRBV6-1,once,TRBD2,TGTGCCAGCAGTAAGCGGGAGGGCCGGAATAACGAGCAGTACTTC,CASSKREGRNNEQYF
TRBJ1-2,TRBV4-2,.,.,TGTGCCAGCAGCCAAAGGGGCAGGGCTAACTATGGCTACACCTTC,CASSQRGRANYGYTF
TRBJ1-2,TRBV28,.,.,TGTGCCAGCAGTATAAGTGGGGGTTTGTATGGCTACACCTTC,CASSISGGLYGYTF
TRBJ2-1,TRBV7-3,.,TRBD2,TGTGCCAGCAGCTTAAGGGTTAGCGGGAGGTCCTCCTACAATGAGCAGTTCTTC,CASSLRVSGRSSYNEQFF
TRBJ2-1,TRBV6-1,.,TRBD1,TGTGCCAGCATTCCGACAGGGCAAGGGTACAATGAGCAGTTCTTC,CASIPTGQGYNEQFF
TRBJ2-7,TRBV10-3,.,.,TGTGCCATCAGTGATGGGAGGAGCCCCTACGAGCAGTACTTC,CAISDGRSPYEQYF
TRBJ2-3,TRBV6-1,once,.,TGTGCCAGCAGTTGGACAGTGGGTGTAACAGATACGCAGTATTTT,CASSWTVGVTDTQYF
TRBJ1-2,TRBV28,.,.,TGTGCCAGCAGTTTAAAGACAGCCTATGGCTACACCTTC,CASSLKTAYGYTF